These T cell receptor beta chains were read from a single sample in a study of CD8+ T cells in alopecia areata. Assay: immunoSEQ multiplex PCR; the TCRdb copy retains only in-frame clones and omits some. Here the sample spans under 250,000 clones, just over 65% being singletons. Specimen: CD4+ T cells sorted from blood, collected around week 42, from a patient treated with tofacitinib. The receptors stem from a human donor with alopecia areata. Both conserved end residues are part of each CDR3. D genes are given only for firm matches. Size is stated for part of the rows, as once, few or many counts, or as a class when the clone is expanded.

clone_size j_call v_call d_call cdr3_aa cdr3_nt
. TRBJ1-2 TRBV29-1 . CSVGGANYGYTF TGCAGCGTTGGAGGAGCTAACTATGGCTACACCTTC
. TRBJ1-4 TRBV5-4 . CASSQRAEEKLFF TGTGCCAGCAGCCAGAGAGCGGAAGAAAAACTGTTTTTT
. TRBJ2-3 TRBV7-2 TRBD2 CASSLGTSGTDTQYF TGTGCCAGCAGCTTAGGTACTAGCGGCACAGATACGCAGTATTTT
. TRBJ1-6 TRBV30 . CAWSVQRAYNSPLHF TGTGCCTGGAGTGTACAACGAGCGTATAATTCACCCCTCCACTTT
. TRBJ2-7 TRBV7-8 . CASSLERGLLAEQYF TGTGCCAGCAGCTTAGAAAGGGGGTTGTTGGCCGAGCAGTACTTC
few TRBJ2-1 TRBV11-1 . CASSLRGDWSYNEQFF TGTGCCAGCAGCCTTAGGGGGGACTGGAGCTACAATGAGCAGTTCTTC
. TRBJ1-2 TRBV29-1 TRBD1 CTIDRGVGYTF TGCACCATCGACAGGGGTGTTGGCTACACCTTC
. TRBJ2-3 TRBV4-3 . CASSQSKAGTSTDTQYF TGCGCCAGCAGCCAGTCGAAGGCCGGGACTAGCACAGATACGCAGTATTTT
. TRBJ2-7 TRBV11-2 TRBD2 CASSIGLAYEQYF TGTGCCAGCAGCATAGGACTAGCCTACGAGCAGTACTTC
. TRBJ1-2 TRBV29-1 . CSAWDRGYGYTF TGCAGCGCTTGGGACCGGGGCTATGGCTACACCTTC
. TRBJ2-3 TRBV20-1 . CSARTGDTQYF TGCAGTGCCCGCACGGGAGATACGCAGTATTTT
. TRBJ2-5 TRBV9 . CASSPRGAGSGETQYF TGTGCCAGCAGCCCAAGGGGGGCAGGGTCCGGGGAGACCCAGTACTTC
. TRBJ2-3 TRBV11-3 . CASSFRQSTDTQYF TGTGCCAGCAGCTTCCGACAGTCCACAGATACGCAGTATTTT